The entry below gives a single T cell receptor beta chain sequence along with its context. No antigen is known for it. The sample comes from a study of T cell responses to AZD1222 COVID-19 vaccine. General observations from the study: Donors were largely white British and mainly female; clonal diversity was possibly underestimated. Vaccine-associated CD4 TCRs spanned spike, dominant at 160-218 and 743-854.

Clones were read by immunoSEQ multiplex PCR, and TCRdb kept only the in-frame ones, dropping some. The sample has fewer than 200,000 clones, about 86% seen once. Per germline, CDR1 MGHRA and CDR2 YSYEKL. Trimming cost V 0 bases and J 0 bases; bases outside gene matches: 15. The CDR3 runs to 21 residues. The chain combines TRBV4-1 with TRBJ1-4, with 8 nucleotides matching TRBD1. The source is an adult who received the AZD1222 COVID-19 vaccine. The sample consisted of peripheral blood, taken 28 days after the second AZD1222 dose. The CDR3 sequence is CASSQDGAGQATYPTNEKLFF. The CDR3 DNA follows: TGCGCCAGCAGCCAAGATGGGGCGGGACAGGCGACCTACCCAACTAATGAAAAACTGTTTTTT.